This T cell receptor beta chain appears in the sequencing data of a study of T cell repertoires in cytomegalovirus infection. Study-wide context: Public signatures in TCR beta pointed to CMV infection and matching HLA type. Whole-study results and caveats: Dominating the ex vivo response were TCR beta clonotypes that were CMV-specific and HLA-C-restricted. CMV carriers having the relevant HLA were flagged by cumulative public TCR beta family frequency.

The germline gives CDR1 SGHDN, CDR2 FVKESK. The CDR3 is 13 residues long. V was trimmed by 0 bases and J by 4 bases, leaving 6 bases between them. There are many counts of this clonotype. The antigen remains undetermined. TCRdb processed the reads anew with MiXCR; each CDR3 protein has one entry. This table has 480,000 or so distinct CDR3 sequences, around 11% appearing once. Sequences were obtained from PBMCs. The receptor's source is a human donor in good health (CMV status not recorded). Some clones in this sample may be carry-over from other donors' samples. The chain joins TRBV14 to TRBJ1-2; D unclear. DNA for the CDR3: TGTGCCAGCAGCCAAGAACGGTTCTATGGCTACACCTTC. Translating gives CASSQERFYGYTF.